Listed here are 22 T cell receptor beta chains from one sample, sequenced in a study of blood T cell repertoires in COVID-19. Clones were read by immunoSEQ multiplex PCR, and TCRdb kept only the in-frame ones, dropping some. The sample has about 150,000 clones; over 70% are singletons. The material sequenced was peripheral blood. Receptors were obtained from a man aged 55 to 70 with active or convalescent COVID-19.

This clone came up a few times. The chain is built from TRBV7-2 and TRBJ2-7; maybe TRBD2 (7 bases). CDR3 length: 13 residues. Germline lookup yields CDR1 SGHTA and CDR2 FQGNSA. The V gene lost 4 bases and the J gene lost 4 bases, with 11 bases spanning the gap. The CDR3 DNA reads TGTGCCAGCAGCTCAGAGGGGGGGTACGAGCAGTACTTC. Translated, it gives CASSSEGGYEQYF. Full variable domain (missing parts from reference TRBV7-2 and TRBJ2-7): GAGVSQSPSNKVTEKGKDVELRCDPISGHTALYWYRQSLGQGLEFLIYFQGNSAPDKSGLPSDRFSAERTGGSVSTLTIQRTQQEDSAVYLCASSSEGGYEQYFGPGTRLTVT.

The chain uses TRBV5-1 and TRBJ2-1, with 11 bases lining up with TRBD2. The CDR3 has 17 residues. From germline, CDR1 is SGHRS and CDR2 YFSETQ. V lost 3 bases to trimming and J lost 1 base; unmatched junction nucleotides: 6. The CDR3 DNA is TGCGCCAGCAGCTATACCGGGACTAGCGGTTCCTACAATGAGCAGTTCTTC. Translating it yields CASSYTGTSGSYNEQFF.

The gene calls are TRBV7-9 and TRBJ1-1; no reliable D call. The CDR3 runs 12 residues. In germline, CDR1 is SEHNR, CDR2 FQNEAQ (reference sequence). V lost 0 bases to trimming and J lost 8 bases, with 7 bases between them. The CDR3 loop reads CASSLALREAFF. The CDR3 DNA is TGTGCCAGCAGCTTAGCGCTCAGGGAAGCTTTCTTT.

V is TRBV4-3 and J is TRBJ2-5; 8 bases line up with TRBD1. Per germline, CDR1 LGHNA and CDR2 YSLEER. The CDR3 has 14 amino acids. J gave up 3 bases and V 2 bases, and 2 bases lay outside the gene matches. In nucleotides, the CDR3 is TGCGCCAGCAGCCAAACAGGGGGAAAAGAGACCCAGTACTTC. This encodes CASSQTGGKETQYF.

This clone came up once. The chain couples TRBV3-1 (or the pseudogene TRBV3-2) to TRBJ2-2; tentatively, D is TRBD2 (6 bases). V lost 3 bases, J lost 4 bases, and 6 bases lay in between. CDR1 and CDR2 from the germline V gene are LGHDT and YNNKEL (reference sequence). This CDR3 contains 13 residues. The CDR3 region is CASSQGGTGELFF. The CDR3 DNA sequence: TGTGCCAGCAGCCAGGGGGGCACCGGGGAGCTGTTTTTT.

This sequence joins TRBV5-8 and TRBJ1-5; D not resolved. The V gene lost 0 bases and the J gene lost 1 base, with 8 bases spanning the gap. CDR1 is SGHTS, CDR2 YDEGEE, per germline. The CDR3 runs 15 residues. The CDR3 bases are TGTGCCAGCAGCTTGGCCGGGTCAAGCAATCAGCCCCAGCATTTT. Translated: CASSLAGSSNQPQHF.

The genes are TRBV24-1 and TRBJ1-5, with 7 bases that match TRBD1. V shed 5 bases and J 4 bases; nucleotides not matched to a gene: 4. CDR1 and CDR2 (germline): KGHDR, SFDVKD. The CDR3 contains 14 residues. The CDR3 spells CATSGKQGNQPQHF. The CDR3 DNA follows: TGTGCCACCAGTGGAAAACAGGGGAATCAGCCCCAGCATTTT.

The rearrangement links TRBV10-1 to TRBJ2-1; 9 nucleotides line up with TRBD1. CDR3 length equals 16 residues. Germline CDR1 is WNHNN and CDR2 is SYGVQD (reference sequence). J gave up 4 bases and V 3 bases, and 7 bases lay outside the gene matches. The CDR3 sequence is CASSEGGTGMYNEQFF. In DNA form, the CDR3 reads TGCGCCAGCAGTGAAGGGGGGACAGGGATGTACAATGAGCAGTTCTTC.

This chain connects TRBV19 to TRBJ1-1; the D is unclear. CDR1 is LNHDA, CDR2 SQIVND, per germline (reference sequence). V was shortened by 6 bases and J by 1 base, with 9 bases between the two germline ends. This CDR3 has 13 amino acids. The DNA for the CDR3 is TGTGCCAGTAGGACTGCCGGGAACACTGAAGCTTTCTTT. It yields the protein CASRTAGNTEAFF.

This CDR3 is CASSISSGSHEQYF. The CDR3 DNA sequence: TGTGCCAGCAGTATCTCTAGCGGGAGCCACGAGCAGTACTTC. The rearrangement uses TRBV27 and TRBJ2-7; 10 bases match TRBD2. The CDR3 has 14 amino acids. The trim removed 5 bases at V and 5 bases at J, leaving 6 bases unmatched. Germline CDR1 reads MNHEY; CDR2 reads SMNVEV (reference sequence).

This chain connects TRBV4-1 to TRBJ2-1; 9 nucleotides align to TRBD2. The junction had 8 bases not matched to a gene; V was cut back by 0 bases and J by 5 bases. Germline CDR1 reads MGHRA; CDR2 reads YSYEKL. CDR3 length equals 17 residues. The CDR3 sequence is CASSQDLSSGIDNEQFF. The CDR3 bases are TGCGCCAGCAGCCAAGATCTGTCTAGCGGGATCGACAATGAGCAGTTCTTC.

This clone has a single count. The rearrangement links TRBV6-4 to TRBJ2-7; the D is unclear. This CDR3 contains 13 residues. Germline loops: CDR1 MRHNA, CDR2 SNTAGT. Trimming took 5 bases from V and 3 from J, leaving 11 bases between them. CDR3 sequence: CASSRESGYEQYF. The CDR3 region has the DNA TGTGCCAGCAGTCGAGAGTCTGGCTACGAGCAGTACTTC.

The chain links TRBV5-4 to TRBJ2-3; D not resolved. Germline V gene lookup returns CDR1 SGHNT and CDR2 YYREEE (reference sequence). The V gene lost 1 base and the J gene lost 0 bases, with 9 bases spanning the gap. There are 15 residues in the CDR3. CDR3 in amino acids: CASSLSLASTDTQYF. CDR3 sequence (DNA): TGTGCCAGCAGCTTGTCTTTAGCTAGCACAGATACGCAGTATTTT. The full variable domain, in which reference TRBV5-4 and TRBJ2-3 provide the parts outside the CDR3, is ETGVTQSPTHLIKTRGQQVTLRCSSQSGHNTVSWYQQALGQGPQFIFQYYREEENGRGNFPPRFSGLQFPNYSSELNVNALELDDSALYLCASSLSLASTDTQYFGPGTRLTVL.

V gene TRBV9 combines with J gene TRBJ2-7; 8 bases match TRBD2. Germline CDR1 SGDLS, CDR2 YYNGEE. After removal of 0 bases from V and 0 bases from J, the junction contained 8 bases not matched to a gene. This CDR3 spans 17 amino acids. CDR3 in amino acids: CASSVEVTSGSSYEQYF. CDR3 nucleotide sequence: TGTGCCAGCAGCGTAGAGGTCACTAGCGGTAGCTCCTACGAGCAGTACTTC.

This clone was seen a single time. The rearrangement joins TRBV5-1 to TRBJ1-1; TRBD1 matches 10 bases. Unmatched junction bases numbered 14, after V lost 6 bases and J lost 6 bases. This CDR3 is 16 amino acids long. Germline CDR1 reads SGHRS; CDR2 reads YFSETQ. The CDR3 sequence is CASNEFVTGGGSEAFF. The CDR3 nucleotides are TGCGCCAGCAATGAATTCGTGACAGGGGGCGGGTCTGAAGCTTTCTTT.

Concerning this clone itself: The same CDR3 also results from other DNA sequences found in this sample. V is TRBV11-2 and J is TRBJ2-2, with a possible D match to TRBD1 (5 bases). This CDR3 comprises 14 residues. V lost 5 bases, J lost 2 bases, and 9 bases lay in between. CDR1 is SGHAT, CDR2 FQNNGV, per germline. DNA for the CDR3: TGTGCCAGCAGCCGTAGGGGAAACACCGGGGAGCTGTTTTTT. It encodes CASSRRGNTGELFF. The full variable domain, completed using reference TRBV11-2 and TRBJ2-2, is EAGVAQSPRYKIIEKRQSVAFWCNPISGHATLYWYQQILGQGPKLLIQFQNNGVVDDSQLPKDRFSAERLKGVDSTLKIQPAKLEDSAVYLCASSRRGNTGELFFGEGSRLTVL.

V usage is TRBV7-2 and J usage is TRBJ2-2; 8 nucleotides agree with TRBD2. This CDR3 region has 14 residues. Trimming at V came to 7 bases and at J to 6 bases, leaving 7 bases not matched to a gene. Germline CDR1 SGHTA, CDR2 FQGNSA. The CDR3 region is CASTITLAAGELFF. The CDR3 DNA sequence: TGTGCCAGCACCATAACACTAGCGGCCGGGGAGCTGTTTTTT.

Here the CDR3 reads CATSSGGGAVYNEQFF. In DNA form, the CDR3 reads TGTGCCACCAGCTCGGGAGGGGGGGCGGTTTACAATGAGCAGTTCTTC. J is TRBJ2-1 and V is TRBV24-1; 8 bases agree with TRBD2. The germline V gene encodes CDR1 KGHDR and CDR2 SFDVKD. V gave up 7 bases and J gave up 4 bases; unmatched junction bases: 11. The CDR3 runs 16 residues.

The CDR3, as DNA: TGCAGCGGGAAGGACAGTCGAGGCTACACCTTC. Amino acids: CSGKDSRGYTF. This chain joins TRBV29-1 and TRBJ1-2; tentatively, D is TRBD1 (6 bases). Trimming cost V 7 bases and J 8 bases, with 14 bases left between them. This CDR3 is built from 11 residues. CDR1 is SQVTM and CDR2 is ANQGSEA in the germline V gene.

This chain links TRBV6-5 with TRBJ1-1; 9 bases map to TRBD1. J gave up 2 bases and V 2 bases, and 3 bases lay outside the gene matches. Germline lookup yields CDR1 MNHEY and CDR2 SVGAGI. This CDR3 has 15 amino acids. The CDR3 reads CASSYGTGQNTEAFF. The CDR3 bases are TGTGCCAGCAGTTACGGGACAGGGCAAAACACTGAAGCTTTCTTT.

This clone is a singleton in its sample. The chain combines TRBV28 with TRBJ1-2; D is unclear. Germline V gene data show CDR1 as MDHEN and CDR2 as SYDVKM. This CDR3 contains 13 residues. V was trimmed by 6 bases and J by 0 bases, leaving 8 bases between them. The CDR3 loop is CASSPGPNYGYTF. The CDR3 DNA is TGTGCCAGCAGCCCGGGTCCTAACTATGGCTACACCTTC.

This chain links TRBV30 with TRBJ1-1; unclear D gene. The CDR3 consists of 13 residues. Trimming took off 1 base at V and 4 bases at J, with 10 bases between the two ends. Germline V gene data show CDR1 as GTSNPN and CDR2 as SVGIG (reference sequence). CDR3 nucleotides: TGTGCCTGGAGTGGAGGGCCGGGCACTGAAGCTTTCTTT. It encodes CAWSGGPGTEAFF.